A single TCR beta chain is shown here with its context. This clone was seen a handful of times. This receptor's antigen is unknown. No quality values exist for individual bases; no much larger clone is one base distant. Genomic DNA was isolated from the sorted cells so that the TCRbeta CDR3 region could be sequenced. TCRbeta CDR3 regions were sequenced using the immunoSEQ Assay. The table comes from immuneACCESS by way of TCRdb, which keeps in-frame sequences with V and J called. Part of the clones is missing from these tables; in studies checked, under half for an unresolved V gene and the rest for unknown reasons. This sample comprises 90,000 to 95,000 clones, around 84% of them detected only once. The ten largest clones represent 0.95% to 1.2% of the sample. The CDR3 starts with the cysteine, ends with the phenylalanine, and has 18 residues. Just CDR3 DNA is preserved here, 54 bases in frame from base 1. Trimming takes 2 bases off V and 1 base off J; junction bases not matched to a gene: 6. According to the germline V gene, CDR1 reads ENHRY and CDR2 reads SYGVKD.

The data originate from a study of OX40 agonist ivuxolimab in advanced cancers. Some background on the complete study: The costimulatory receptor OX40 (CD134) was targeted by ivuxolimab, a fully human IgG2 agonistic monoclonal antibody. Intravenous ivuxolimab was administered to patients every 2 weeks at six dose levels: 0.01, 0.1, 0.3, 1.5, 3 and 10 mg/kg. Of the 50 to 55 dose-escalation patients, hepatocellular carcinoma was present in about 20, melanoma in roughly 15, renal cell carcinoma in 9 and head and neck cancer in 9. The dose-escalation cohort was about 83% male with a mean age of around 62 years, ranging from roughly 23 to 90. Patients were allowed to have had prior anti-PD-1, anti-PD-L1 or anti-CTLA-4 therapy, and 40% of the dose-escalation patients had previously received checkpoint inhibitors. Three dose-escalation patients achieved partial responses, one with hepatocellular carcinoma and two with cutaneous melanoma. The purpose of peripheral TCRbeta sequencing was to test whether ivuxolimab changed TCR sequence diversity and led to clonal T-cell expansion. The monotherapy dose-escalation portion (N of about 50 patients) of the phase I ivuxolimab trial is reported in the paper.

Patients with a history of autoimmune disease or receiving systemic immunosuppression were excluded from the trial. In every dose cohort, peripheral blood was drawn for TCR sequencing at baseline, cycle 4 day 1, and cycle 7 day 1. Samples came from an open-label, multicenter, first-in-human phase I dose-escalation trial of ivuxolimab. Adults with locally advanced or metastatic melanoma, renal cell carcinoma, hepatocellular carcinoma or head and neck squamous cell carcinoma were enrolled in the trial. Before TCR sequencing, CD4+ T cells and CD8+ T cells from peripheral blood were sorted into separate populations. General conclusions and limits of the study: Antigen specificity was not determined for the clonally expanded peripheral T cells. After ivuxolimab, more expanded clones were found on average in CD8+ T cells than in CD4+ T cells. In the 0.1-3.0 mg/kg groups, partial responders were among the patients with the lowest normalized peripheral clonal expansion, particularly in CD8+ T cells. Low levels of normalized T-cell clonal expansion were also seen in some patients who did not respond. At doses of 0.1 to 3.0 mg/kg, clonal expansion of both CD4+ and CD8+ blood T cells was observed from baseline to week 6.

This receptor was taken from an adult with an advanced solid tumor such as melanoma, head and neck, liver or kidney cancer. Here the sequenced sample was CD4+ or CD8+ T cells sorted from blood, taken in a trial of the OX40 agonist ivuxolimab. The chain employs TRBV10-3 and TRBJ2-3; TRBD2 fits 13 bases in the junction. The CDR3 amino acid sequence is: CAISEALLAGGGTDTQYF. Here is the DNA: TGTGCCATCAGTGAGGCCTTACTAGCGGGGGGGGGCACAGATACGCAGTATTTT.